Each of the 4 T cell receptor beta chains below was sequenced from the same sample in a study of identical twins. One entry per CDR3 protein results from TCRdb running MiXCR on the 5' RACE reads. The sample shows around 650,000 distinct CDR3 sequences, about 7.1% of them seen only once. The same sample was also used in a study of yellow fever vaccine responses in identical twins.

Sequencing was carried out using PBMCs. All receptors derive from a young woman in good health.

The V call is TRBV15, the J call TRBJ2-7, with 12 positions matching TRBD2. The germline CDR1 and CDR2 sequences are LNHNV and YYDKDF (reference sequence). The V gene end was trimmed by 2 bases and the J gene end by 5 bases; junction bases not matched to a gene: 4. CDR3 size: 15 residues. The chain's CDR3 is CATSRLRLAGDEQYF. In nucleotides, the CDR3 is TGTGCCACCAGCAGACTGAGACTAGCGGGAGACGAGCAGTACTTC.

The J gene is TRBJ2-2, the V gene TRBV5-1, with D unclear. This CDR3 is built from 15 residues. Trimming pared 4 bases from V and 3 bases from J, leaving 13 bases between. CDR1 and CDR2 (germline): SGHRS, YFSETQ. This CDR3 is CASSPEDRDTGELFF. The CDR3 nucleotides are TGCGCCAGCAGCCCAGAAGACCGAGACACCGGGGAGCTGTTTTTT.

The V gene is TRBV6-1, the J gene TRBJ2-3, with D possibly TRBD2 on 7 matching bases. The V gene's germline CDR1 is MNHNS and CDR2 SASEGT. Deletions cut 6 bases from V and 2 bases from J, with 18 bases between. The CDR3 has 16 residues. CDR3 DNA: TGTGCCAGCAGGGTCCGAGGGGGGGGAACCACAGATACGCAGTATTTT. Amino acids: CASRVRGGGTTDTQYF.

This clonotype appeared a few times. The V gene is TRBV24-1, the J gene TRBJ2-5; TRBD2 aligns across 8 bases. The length of the CDR3 is 16 residues. CDR1 is KGHDR, CDR2 SFDVKD, per germline. Trimming cost V 2 bases and J 2 bases; bases outside gene matches: 6. The CDR3 sequence is CATSDSTSGIQETQYF. DNA of the CDR3: TGTGCCACCAGTGATTCTACTAGCGGAATACAAGAGACCCAGTACTTC.